The T cell receptor beta chain described here comes from a study of cytomegalovirus exposure and HLA in healthy donors. General observations from the study: It was likely that a cluster of highly shared sequence variants was a sequencing artifact.

The PCR contained 60 Vbeta and 13 Jbeta primers. Only in-frame clones appear in the TCRdb table, and some are missing; sequencing was by immunoSEQ multiplex PCR. The profile covers around 190,000 clones, with about four fifths appearing a single time and about 4.6% taken by the ten largest. Trimming removed 0 bases at V and 6 bases at J, with 12 bases between. Germline V gene data show CDR1 as LGHNA and CDR2 as YSLEER. The CDR3 runs 14 residues. Details on this clone: As yet, its antigen is unknown.

The sequence was collected from a man aged 25 to 40 in good health and CMV-seropositive. The sample taken for sequencing was PBMCs. J is TRBJ2-7 and V is TRBV4-3; possible D gene TRBD2, 5 bases. CDR3 DNA: TGCGCCAGCAGCCAAGATAAGGAGGTCTCCGAGCAGTACTTC. This translates into CASSQDKEVSEQYF.